This TCR beta chain originates from a study of T cell responses to AZD1222 COVID-19 vaccine. Study-wide results and caveats: There were vaccine-associated CD4 TCRs across spike, dominant at 160-218 and 743-854. Two AZD1222 administrations were followed by greater Spike-specific TCR breadth and depth.

This CDR3 is 13 amino acids long. CDR1 is SGHTA and CDR2 is FQGTGA in the germline V gene. The V end lost 3 bases, the J end lost 8 bases, and 10 bases lay between the germline ends. Sequencing was performed with immunoSEQ multiplex PCR; in TCRdb, only in-frame clones are kept and a portion is missing. The sample includes about 160,000 clones, approximately 91% of them seen just once. About this clone itself: The antigen is undetermined.

The clonotype comes from an adult in good health. The sequencing used peripheral blood, collected on day 0 of AZD1222 vaccination. This chain joins TRBV7-3 and TRBJ2-2; no reliable D call. CDR3 sequence reads: CASSFNPTGELFF. The CDR3 DNA sequence: TGTGCCAGCAGCTTCAATCCCACTGGGGAGCTGTTTTTT.